This is a list of T cell receptor beta chains from one sample in a study of T cell changes during pregnancy in multiple sclerosis. Here immunoSEQ multiplex PCR was the method, and the copy in TCRdb shows in-frame clones only, minus some. The sample has roughly 110,000 clones, around 93% seen once. The sample in question was peripheral blood, obtained after pregnancy. These receptors all stem from a female donor with multiple sclerosis, enrolled in a pregnancy study. The CDR3 runs from the conserved cysteine through the conserved F or W. D genes are given only for firm matches. Rows give clone size only sometimes, using once, few, many, or a class for an expanded clone.

abundance	len	v_gene	j_gene	d_gene	CDR3aa	CDR3nt
-	15	TRBV7-3	TRBJ1-3	-	CASSERTDSGNTIYF	TGTGCCAGCAGCGAGAGGACAGACTCTGGAAACACCATATATTTT
once	16	TRBV5-1	TRBJ1-6	-	CASSLFSSSENSPLHF	TGCGCCAGCAGCTTGTTCAGCTCCTCGGAGAATTCACCCCTCCACTTT
-	11	TRBV11-2	TRBJ2-4	-	CASTYGNIQYF	TGTGCCAGCACGTACGGGAACATTCAGTACTTC
-	17	TRBV5-1	TRBJ2-2	TRBD2	CASSLGTSGEGTGELFF	TGCGCCAGCAGCCTAGGGACTAGCGGAGAGGGCACCGGGGAGCTGTTTTTT
-	15	TRBV5-6	TRBJ1-2	TRBD1	CASSSSHRGNYGYTF	TGTGCCAGCAGCTCGTCGCACAGGGGAAACTATGGCTACACCTTC
-	13	TRBV7-7	TRBJ1-1	-	CASSRGTNTEAFF	TGTGCCAGCAGCCGCGGGACCAACACTGAAGCTTTCTTT
-	16	TRBV5-4	TRBJ2-3	-	CASSLRRGHVTDTQYF	TGTGCCAGCAGCTTAAGGAGGGGTCACGTAACAGATACGCAGTATTTT
-	14	TRBV5-1	TRBJ1-1	TRBD1	CASSFRQGHTEAFF	TGCGCCAGCAGCTTTAGACAGGGTCACACTGAAGCTTTCTTT
-	15	TRBV5-4	TRBJ2-2	-	CASSLVGGGTGELFF	TGTGCCAGCAGCTTGGTGGGAGGTGGCACCGGGGAGCTGTTTTTT
-	17	TRBV5-1	TRBJ2-7	TRBD2	CASSFSAGASSSYEQYF	TGCGCCAGCAGCTTTTCAGCGGGAGCGTCGAGCTCCTACGAGCAGTACTTC
-	12	TRBV5-1	TRBJ1-1	TRBD1	CASSATGKGAFF	TGCGCCAGCAGCGCGACAGGGAAGGGAGCTTTCTTT
-	18	TRBV19	TRBJ2-3	TRBD1	CASSTLRTGGYRGDTQYF	TGTGCCAGTAGTACCCTGAGGACAGGGGGCTATAGGGGAGATACGCAGTATTTT
-	15	TRBV23-1	TRBJ1-1	-	CASSQRLRLVTEAFF	TGCGCCAGCAGTCAACGCCTGAGACTGGTCACTGAAGCTTTCTTT
-	13	TRBV19	TRBJ2-3	-	CASKRVPTDTQYF	TGTGCCAGTAAGCGGGTACCCACAGATACGCAGTATTTT
-	17	TRBV2	TRBJ2-1	TRBD2	CASSYSSLAGVYNEQFF	TGTGCCAGCAGTTACAGTAGCCTAGCGGGTGTCTACAATGAGCAGTTCTTC
-	15	TRBV28	TRBJ2-7	TRBD2	CASSFSSGLSYEQYF	TGTGCCAGCAGTTTCTCTAGCGGGCTATCCTACGAGCAGTACTTC
few	16	TRBV7-8	TRBJ2-7	TRBD2	CASSPGLAGASYEQYF	TGTGCCAGCAGCCCGGGACTAGCGGGAGCGAGTTACGAGCAGTACTTC
-	11	TRBV29-1	TRBJ1-1	TRBD1	CSVGTGSEAFF	TGCAGCGTTGGGACAGGGAGTGAAGCTTTCTTT
-	14	TRBV25-1	TRBJ2-2	-	CASSERLNTGELFF	TGTGCCAGCAGTGAACGGTTAAACACCGGGGAGCTGTTTTTT
-	15	TRBV6-5	TRBJ1-3	TRBD1	CASSYSGDSGNTIYF	TGTGCCAGCAGTTACTCCGGGGACAGTGGAAACACCATATATTTT
-	14	TRBV29-1	TRBJ2-1	TRBD1	CSVQDRGRRNEQFF	TGCAGCGTTCAAGACAGGGGGCGTCGCAATGAGCAGTTCTTC
-	15	TRBV5-1	TRBJ2-5	TRBD2	CASSQGLAGKETQYF	TGCGCCAGCAGCCAGGGACTAGCGGGCAAAGAGACCCAGTACTTC
-	18	TRBV13	TRBJ2-1	TRBD2	CASSARVGTSGGYNEQFF	TGTGCCAGCAGCGCCAGGGTCGGGACTAGCGGGGGGTACAATGAGCAGTTCTTC
-	15	TRBV6-1	TRBJ1-5	-	CASRRGGSSNQPQHF	TGTGCCAGCAGGAGAGGTGGGTCGAGCAATCAGCCCCAGCATTTT
-	14	TRBV12-5	TRBJ2-3	-	CASGLGTFTDTQYF	TGTGCTAGTGGTTTGGGGACTTTCACAGATACGCAGTATTTT
-	16	TRBV28	TRBJ2-3	TRBD1	CASSLGTGEPPDTQYF	TGTGCCAGCAGTTTAGGGACAGGGGAACCTCCTGATACGCAGTATTTT
-	15	TRBV9	TRBJ2-5	TRBD1	CASSVGTGVRETQYF	TGTGCCAGCAGCGTAGGAACAGGGGTTAGGGAGACCCAGTACTTC
-	16	TRBV19	TRBJ2-2	-	CASSIGYGSNTGELFF	TGTGCCAGTAGTATCGGGTACGGCTCGAACACCGGGGAGCTGTTTTTT
-	16	TRBV5-5	TRBJ1-4	-	CASSITNRATNEKLFF	TGTGCCAGCAGCATTACCAACAGAGCAACTAATGAAAAACTGTTTTTT
-	15	TRBV19	TRBJ2-3	-	CASSITGVQTDTQYF	TGTGCCAGTAGTATAACGGGGGTACAGACAGATACGCAGTATTTT
-	14	TRBV18	TRBJ1-1	-	CASSPPAVNTEAFF	TGTGCCAGCTCACCACCCGCAGTGAACACTGAAGCTTTCTTT
-	14	TRBV19	TRBJ1-5	-	CASTDIYSNQPQHF	TGTGCCAGTACAGACATTTATAGCAATCAGCCCCAGCATTTT
-	15	TRBV6-4	TRBJ2-3	-	CASSENSGDTDTQYF	TGTGCCAGCAGTGAAAATAGCGGTGACACAGATACGCAGTATTTT
-	15	TRBV5-6	TRBJ2-1	TRBD2	CASSARAGGPNEQFF	TGTGCCAGCAGCGCCCGAGCGGGGGGGCCAAATGAGCAGTTCTTC
-	18	TRBV9	TRBJ2-1	-	CASSVALDRGAPYNEQFF	TGTGCCAGCAGCGTAGCTTTGGACCGGGGGGCCCCCTACAATGAGCAGTTCTTC
-	15	TRBV6-1	TRBJ2-5	TRBD2	CASAQYVSGGETQYF	TGTGCCAGCGCCCAGTATGTTAGCGGGGGCGAGACCCAGTACTTC
-	15	TRBV7-2	TRBJ1-5	-	CASSTDVGPGQPQHF	TGTGCCAGCAGTACCGATGTGGGTCCGGGTCAGCCCCAGCATTTT
-	18	TRBV5-4	TRBJ1-1	TRBD1	CASSQDTGGEWMNTEAFF	TGTGCCAGCAGCCAGGACACAGGGGGCGAGTGGATGAACACTGAAGCTTTCTTT